The 16 T cell receptor beta chains below were found in one sample sequenced in a study of cytomegalovirus exposure and HLA in healthy donors. With 60 Vbeta and 13 Jbeta primers, the PCR was carried out. TCRdb's table, derived via immunoSEQ multiplex PCR, lists solely in-frame clones and lacks some. The table has 150,000 to 200,000 clones, 77% seen once; the top ten hold roughly 2.6%. Source material: PBMCs. The source of these receptors is a woman between 40 and 50 years old in good health and CMV-seropositive.

The V and J genes are TRBV7-2 and TRBJ2-7, with TRBD2 matching 7 bases. V shed 5 bases, J shed 3 bases, and the junction held 7 bases outside the gene matches. This CDR3 is 14 amino acids long. CDR1 and CDR2 (germline): SGHTA, FQGNSA. The CDR3 sequence is CASSPSGVNYEQYF. The CDR3 bases are TGTGCCAGCAGCCCAAGCGGGGTTAACTACGAGCAGTACTTC. Supplemented by reference TRBV7-2 and TRBJ2-7, the full variable domain reads GAGVSQSPSNKVTEKGKDVELRCDPISGHTALYWYRQSLGQGLEFLIYFQGNSAPDKSGLPSDRFSAERTGGSVSTLTIQRTQQEDSAVYLCASSPSGVNYEQYFGPGTRLTVT.

This sequence joins TRBV28 and TRBJ1-2, with D possibly matching TRBD1 (5 bases). There are 13 residues in the CDR3. Germline values: CDR1 MDHEN, CDR2 SYDVKM. Trimming took off 1 base at V and 7 bases at J, with 10 bases between the two ends. The CDR3 DNA reads TGTGCCAGCAGTTTATCGGCAGGGTCTGGCTACACCTTC. It specifies CASSLSAGSGYTF.

The chain couples TRBV19 to TRBJ2-3; 8 bases align to TRBD2. Germline CDR1 is LNHDA and CDR2 is SQIVND (reference sequence). Trimming at V came to 2 bases and at J to 4 bases, leaving 2 bases not matched to a gene. The CDR3 covers 14 residues. This CDR3 is CASSIPSGPDTQYF. CDR3 sequence (DNA): TGTGCCAGTAGTATACCTAGCGGGCCAGATACGCAGTATTTT.

The DNA for the CDR3 is TGCGCCAGCAGCTTGGCCACCTCGGGGGGCCGCACAGATACGCAGTATTTT. This encodes CASSLATSGGRTDTQYF. The chain recombines TRBV5-1 with TRBJ2-3; D possibly corresponds to TRBD2 (7 bases). V was cut by 0 bases and J by 1 base, with 15 bases left in between. The CDR3 consists of 17 residues. The germline V gene encodes CDR1 SGHRS and CDR2 YFSETQ. Using reference TRBV5-1 and TRBJ2-3 for the parts outside the CDR3, the full variable domain is KAGVTQTPRYLIKTRGQQVTLSCSPISGHRSVSWYQQTPGQGLQFLFEYFSETQRNKGNFPGRFSGRQFSNSRSEMNVSTLELGDSALYLCASSLATSGGRTDTQYFGPGTRLTVL.

This clone was seen more than once but under ten times. The rearrangement links TRBV4-3 to TRBJ2-3; the D gene is possibly TRBD2 (5 bases). Trimming stripped 0 bases from V and 3 bases from J, with 7 bases between. CDR1 is LGHNA, CDR2 YSLEER, per germline. This CDR3 contains 14 residues. CDR3 residues: CASSQDGGTDTQYF. CDR3 DNA: TGCGCCAGCAGCCAAGACGGCGGGACAGATACGCAGTATTTT.

The J gene is TRBJ2-3, the V gene TRBV6-4; 9 bases are a match to TRBD1. Germline V gene lookup returns CDR1 MRHNA and CDR2 SNTAGT. V shed 2 bases and J 4 bases; nucleotides not matched to a gene: 7. The CDR3 has 16 residues. DNA for the CDR3: TGTGCCAGCAGTGACGGACAGGGGCGAAGCCCAGATACGCAGTATTTT. Protein sequence: CASSDGQGRSPDTQYF.

This clone was seen a few times. The V call is TRBV27, the J call TRBJ2-1, with TRBD2 identical over 10 bases. J lost 16 bases, V lost 0 bases, and 9 bases had no gene match. Looked up from germline, CDR1 is MNHEY and CDR2 is SMNVEV (reference sequence). The CDR3 runs to 14 residues. For the CDR3, the DNA is TGTGCCAGCAGTTTATCGGGACTAGCGCTGGACGAATTCTTC. Its translation is CASSLSGLALDEFF.

This chain links TRBV7-2 with TRBJ2-3, with 8 bases fitting TRBD2. Germline V gene lookup returns CDR1 SGHTA and CDR2 FQGNSA. V gave up 2 bases and J gave up 5 bases; unmatched junction bases: 12. The CDR3 consists of 17 residues. The CDR3 nucleotides read TGTGCCAGCAGCTTATGGTTGGGGCTTAGCGGGGAAGATACGCAGTATTTT. This codes for CASSLWLGLSGEDTQYF.

This chain uses TRBV7-2 with TRBJ2-7; TRBD2 might be the D (5 bases). From germline, CDR1 is SGHTA and CDR2 FQGNSA. V was pared by 1 base and J by 4 bases, with 11 bases between. There are 14 residues in the CDR3. CDR3 loop: CASSLGRQGYEQYF. As DNA, the CDR3 is TGTGCCAGCAGCTTAGGGAGGCAAGGGTACGAGCAGTACTTC.

The chain has TRBV28 and TRBJ2-6, with D perhaps matching TRBD1 (8 bases). Trimming took 5 bases from V and 1 from J, leaving 18 bases between them. CDR1 and CDR2 (germline): MDHEN, SYDVKM. CDR3 length: 18 residues. The CDR3 is CASSTRTGRVSGANVLTF. The CDR3 nucleotides are TGTGCCAGCAGTACGCGGACAGGGAGGGTGTCTGGGGCCAACGTCCTGACTTTC.

This rearrangement joins TRBV7-2 to TRBJ1-6; D ambiguous. This CDR3 spans 13 amino acids. CDR1 is SGHTA and CDR2 is FQGNSA in the germline V gene. Trimming cost V 8 bases and J 4 bases, with 9 bases left between them. The CDR3 coding sequence is TGTGCCAGCCGGGATCCTTATAATTCACCCCTCCACTTT. This encodes CASRDPYNSPLHF.

The J gene is TRBJ2-2, the V gene TRBV13; 7 bases map to TRBD2. Germline lookup yields CDR1 PRHDT and CDR2 FYEKMQ (reference sequence). Germline trimming cut 2 bases from V and 3 bases from J; bases unmatched to any gene: 9. This CDR3 contains 17 residues. The CDR3 sequence: CASSLSGYAGDTGELFF. CDR3 bases: TGTGCCAGCAGCTTATCGGGGTACGCGGGAGACACCGGGGAGCTGTTTTTT.

The chain combines TRBV5-6 with TRBJ1-1; weak D call: TRBD1 (5 bases). The ends were cut back, 5 bases at V and 10 bases at J, with 18 bases in the middle. The CDR3 runs to 13 residues. The germline gives CDR1 SGHDT, CDR2 YYEEEE. CDR3 region: CASSLGGASVAFF. The CDR3, as DNA: TGTGCCAGCAGTTTAGGAGGGGCTTCGGTAGCTTTCTTT.

The genes are TRBV11-3 and TRBJ1-6; 9 bases are shared with TRBD1. This CDR3 is built from 15 residues. The germline gives CDR1 SGHNT, CDR2 YENEEA. With 5 bases clipped from V and 6 bases from J, the junction kept 5 bases outside the gene matches. CDR3 DNA sequence: TGTGCCAGCAGCCGGGGGACAGGGACTAATTCACCCCTCCACTTT. It specifies CASSRGTGTNSPLHF.

In nucleotides, the CDR3 is TGTGCCAGCAGCTTAGCTAGCGGGGGGTTCGGTGAGCAGTTCTTC. Its translation is CASSLASGGFGEQFF. The genes are TRBV7-6 and TRBJ2-1; 10 nucleotides line up with TRBD2. The germline V gene encodes CDR1 SGHVS and CDR2 FNYEAQ. The CDR3 is 15 amino acids. With V trimmed by 0 bases and J by 9 bases, 5 bases remained unmatched.

This clone was seen a single time. The chain is built from TRBV6-5 and TRBJ2-2; 7 nucleotides match TRBD1. Germline lookup yields CDR1 MNHEY and CDR2 SVGAGI. This CDR3 is built from 15 residues. The trim removed 5 bases at V and 5 bases at J, leaving 8 bases unmatched. The CDR3 spells CASSRTGVWTGELFF. The CDR3 DNA sequence: TGTGCCAGCAGTCGAACAGGGGTATGGACCGGGGAGCTGTTTTTT.